The sample holds many counts of the clone carrying this T cell receptor (beta chain). Its antigen is not identified. V lost 2 bases to trimming and J lost 0 bases; unmatched junction nucleotides: 6. The CDR3 is made up of 18 amino acids. Germline V CDR1 and CDR2: MNHEY, SMNVEV (reference sequence). As originally analysed: The study took CDR3 differences across clinicopathological groups and made a distant-metastasis classifier for papillary thyroid cancer from them. MiXCR re-clonotyped the PCR reads for TCRdb. TCRdb's processing, not the authors' own work, is the source of the V and J calls. The sample contains about 92,000 clones, 15% of which appear only once. These data are taken from a study of metastatic and nonmetastatic thyroid tumors. About the study: Repertoires were compared across blood and tumor or nodule tissue from malignant and benign thyroid patients. Findings and limits, study-wide: In blood and tumor, TCR beta diversity was reportedly significantly higher in malignant thyroid tumors than in benign nodules.

Treatment of any kind had been given to no patient before thyroid surgery. The rearrangement uses TRBV27 and TRBJ2-6, with 8 bases fitting TRBD2. Sequencing was performed on blood. The source of this sequence is a female donor with papillary thyroid cancer or a benign thyroid nodule (not recorded which). Some clones in this sample may be carry-over from other donors' samples. The CDR3, as DNA: TGTGCCAGCAGTTTAACCATCGGGAGGGGCTCTGGGGCCAACGTCCTGACTTTC. Its translation is CASSLTIGRGSGANVLTF.